The rows below give T cell receptor beta chains drawn from one sample of a study of blood T cell repertoires in COVID-19. TCRdb keeps only in-frame clones here, not all; method: immunoSEQ multiplex PCR. Here the sample spans 45,000 to 65,000 clones, roughly 90% being singletons. The specimen sequenced was peripheral blood. These receptors originate from a man in his fifties or sixties with acute or convalescent COVID-19. CDR3s include the opening cysteine and the closing phenylalanine or tryptophan. D genes are given only for firm matches. Not all rows give a size; the values are once, few, many and, for expanded clones, a class.

cdr3_aa: CASTYRASNRNEQFF; cdr3_nt: TGTGCCAGCACCTACAGGGCCTCCAATCGGAATGAGCAGTTCTTC; j_call: TRBJ2-1; v_call: TRBV6-5; d_call: -; clone_size: -
cdr3_aa: CASRVETTYNEQFF; cdr3_nt: TGCGCCAGCAGGGTCGAGACAACCTACAATGAGCAGTTCTTC; j_call: TRBJ2-1; v_call: TRBV5-1; d_call: -; clone_size: -
cdr3_aa: CASSRGQGHGYTF; cdr3_nt: TGTGCCAGCAGCCGCGGACAGGGCCATGGCTACACCTTC; j_call: TRBJ1-2; v_call: TRBV3-1/TRBV3-2; d_call: TRBD1; clone_size: -
cdr3_aa: CASMSDTRQPQHF; cdr3_nt: TGTGCCAGCATGTCCGACACCCGTCAGCCCCAGCATTTT; j_call: TRBJ1-5; v_call: TRBV12-3/TRBV12-4; d_call: -; clone_size: -
cdr3_aa: CASSPSYLASYNEQFF; cdr3_nt: TGTGCCAGCAGCCCAAGCTACTTAGCCTCCTACAATGAGCAGTTCTTC; j_call: TRBJ2-1; v_call: TRBV5-4; d_call: -; clone_size: -
cdr3_aa: CASSLADTFSRANVLTF; cdr3_nt: TGTGCCAGCAGCTTAGCCGATACATTCTCGAGGGCCAACGTCCTGACTTTC; j_call: TRBJ2-6; v_call: TRBV7-9; d_call: -; clone_size: -
cdr3_aa: CASSDRGYEQYF; cdr3_nt: TGTGCCAGTAGTGACAGGGGCTACGAGCAGTACTTC; j_call: TRBJ2-7; v_call: TRBV19; d_call: TRBD1; clone_size: -
cdr3_aa: CASSKAPGWRQPQHF; cdr3_nt: TGTGCCAGCAGCAAAGCACCAGGGTGGCGTCAGCCCCAGCATTTT; j_call: TRBJ1-5; v_call: TRBV21-1; d_call: -; clone_size: -
cdr3_aa: CATSGPGQLYEQYF; cdr3_nt: TGTGCCACCAGTGGTCCGGGACAGCTCTACGAGCAGTACTTC; j_call: TRBJ2-7; v_call: TRBV24-1; d_call: TRBD1; clone_size: -
cdr3_aa: CSVRLDITDTQYF; cdr3_nt: TGCAGCGTTAGGTTAGACATCACAGATACGCAGTATTTT; j_call: TRBJ2-3; v_call: TRBV29-1; d_call: -; clone_size: -
cdr3_aa: CASSIVRQAGELFF; cdr3_nt: TGTGCCAGTAGTATAGTTCGGCAGGCCGGGGAGCTGTTTTTT; j_call: TRBJ2-2; v_call: TRBV19; d_call: -; clone_size: -
cdr3_aa: CASGYSPNQPQHF; cdr3_nt: TGTGCCAGCGGATACAGTCCCAATCAGCCCCAGCATTTT; j_call: TRBJ1-5; v_call: TRBV2; d_call: -; clone_size: -
cdr3_aa: CASSSPGGTLHF; cdr3_nt: TGTGCCAGCAGCTCCCCAGGGGGCACCCTCCACTTT; j_call: TRBJ1-6; v_call: TRBV7-9; d_call: TRBD1; clone_size: -
cdr3_aa: CATSDFREGYSKETQYF; cdr3_nt: TGTGCCACCAGTGATTTCCGGGAGGGGTATAGTAAAGAGACCCAGTACTTC; j_call: TRBJ2-5; v_call: TRBV24-1; d_call: TRBD2; clone_size: -
cdr3_aa: CASRFDPSAAYNEQFF; cdr3_nt: TGCGCCAGCAGATTCGACCCTAGCGCAGCCTACAATGAGCAGTTCTTC; j_call: TRBJ2-1; v_call: TRBV5-1; d_call: -; clone_size: -
cdr3_aa: CASSLPHTIYF; cdr3_nt: TGTGCCAGCAGTCTACCACACACCATATATTTT; j_call: TRBJ1-3; v_call: TRBV12-3/TRBV12-4; d_call: -; clone_size: -
cdr3_aa: CALTGTFYGYTF; cdr3_nt: TGTGCTTTGACCGGGACTTTCTATGGCTACACCTTC; j_call: TRBJ1-2; v_call: TRBV30; d_call: -; clone_size: -
cdr3_aa: CATSEWTGGRTNEKLFF; cdr3_nt: TGTGCCACCAGTGAGTGGACAGGGGGCAGGACTAATGAAAAACTGTTTTTT; j_call: TRBJ1-4; v_call: TRBV24-1; d_call: TRBD1; clone_size: -
cdr3_aa: CASSHPTRDRGNIQYF; cdr3_nt: TGCGCCAGCAGCCACCCGACCCGGGACAGGGGGAACATTCAGTACTTC; j_call: TRBJ2-4; v_call: TRBV4-1; d_call: TRBD1; clone_size: -
cdr3_aa: CASSLASGSSDTQYF; cdr3_nt: TGCGCCAGCAGCTTGGCTAGCGGGAGCTCGGATACGCAGTATTTT; j_call: TRBJ2-3; v_call: TRBV5-1; d_call: TRBD2; clone_size: -
cdr3_aa: CASSPGQGDHEQYF; cdr3_nt: TGTGCCAGCAGTCCGGGACAGGGGGACCACGAGCAGTACTTC; j_call: TRBJ2-7; v_call: TRBV5-5; d_call: TRBD1; clone_size: few
cdr3_aa: CASSPRTGEATEAFF; cdr3_nt: TGTGCCAGCTCACCAAGGACAGGGGAGGCCACTGAAGCTTTCTTT; j_call: TRBJ1-1; v_call: TRBV18; d_call: TRBD1; clone_size: -
cdr3_aa: CASSRGLAGGPEGNEQFF; cdr3_nt: TGCGCCAGCAGCCGGGGACTAGCGGGAGGGCCAGAGGGCAATGAGCAGTTCTTC; j_call: TRBJ2-1; v_call: TRBV5-1; d_call: TRBD2; clone_size: -
cdr3_aa: CAWSVWAGSYEQYF; cdr3_nt: TGTGCCTGGAGTGTTTGGGCGGGTTCCTACGAGCAGTACTTC; j_call: TRBJ2-7; v_call: TRBV30; d_call: -; clone_size: -
cdr3_aa: CASSIGQTAYEQYF; cdr3_nt: TGTGCCAGTAGTATAGGACAGACTGCGTACGAGCAGTACTTC; j_call: TRBJ2-7; v_call: TRBV19; d_call: -; clone_size: -
cdr3_aa: CASSYRRGNSNQPQHF; cdr3_nt: TGTGCCAGCAGTTACCGGCGGGGAAATAGCAATCAGCCCCAGCATTTT; j_call: TRBJ1-5; v_call: TRBV6-2/TRBV6-3; d_call: -; clone_size: -
cdr3_aa: CASSLDVLAGLAKNIQYF; cdr3_nt: TGCGCCAGCAGCTTGGACGTACTAGCGGGACTAGCCAAAAACATTCAGTACTTC; j_call: TRBJ2-4; v_call: TRBV5-1; d_call: TRBD2; clone_size: -
cdr3_aa: CAIRKGGYEQYF; cdr3_nt: TGTGCCATCAGGAAAGGGGGCTACGAGCAGTACTTC; j_call: TRBJ2-7; v_call: TRBV10-3; d_call: -; clone_size: -
cdr3_aa: CASSEVGASNQPQHF; cdr3_nt: TGTGCCAGCAGTGAAGTGGGGGCTAGCAATCAGCCCCAGCATTTT; j_call: TRBJ1-5; v_call: TRBV6-1; d_call: -; clone_size: -
cdr3_aa: CASSHRTEAFF; cdr3_nt: TGTGCCAGCAGCCATCGGACAGAAGCTTTCTTT; j_call: TRBJ1-1; v_call: TRBV7-4; d_call: -; clone_size: -
cdr3_aa: CAPLRPPGQGHQETQYF; cdr3_nt: TGTGCCCCACTCCGTCCCCCGGGACAGGGCCACCAAGAGACCCAGTACTTC; j_call: TRBJ2-5; v_call: TRBV9; d_call: TRBD1; clone_size: -
cdr3_aa: CASTDPLAGAGREQYF; cdr3_nt: TGTGCCAGCACCGACCCGTTAGCGGGAGCAGGTCGGGAGCAGTACTTC; j_call: TRBJ2-7; v_call: TRBV6-6; d_call: TRBD2; clone_size: once
cdr3_aa: CASSQSWVGLAGGSYNEQFF; cdr3_nt: TGTGCCAGCAGCCAAAGTTGGGTCGGACTAGCGGGAGGATCCTACAATGAGCAGTTCTTC; j_call: TRBJ2-1; v_call: TRBV3-1/TRBV3-2; d_call: TRBD2; clone_size: -
cdr3_aa: CASSLGVGRNYQETQYF; cdr3_nt: TGTGCCAGCAGCTTAGGGGTCGGCAGGAACTACCAAGAGACCCAGTACTTC; j_call: TRBJ2-5; v_call: TRBV11-3; d_call: -; clone_size: -
cdr3_aa: CASSPTGVGYTF; cdr3_nt: TGTGCCAGCAGTCCGACAGGGGTGGGCTACACCTTC; j_call: TRBJ1-2; v_call: TRBV2; d_call: TRBD1; clone_size: -
cdr3_aa: CASSGRAKETQYF; cdr3_nt: TGCGCCAGCAGTGGCAGGGCTAAAGAGACCCAGTACTTC; j_call: TRBJ2-5; v_call: TRBV10-1; d_call: -; clone_size: -
cdr3_aa: CASSYSQGKGNEQFF; cdr3_nt: TGTGCCAGCAGTTACTCGCAGGGTAAGGGCAATGAGCAGTTCTTC; j_call: TRBJ2-1; v_call: TRBV6-2/TRBV6-3; d_call: -; clone_size: -
cdr3_aa: CASSPGFGGNTIYF; cdr3_nt: TGTGCCAGCAGCCCGGGGTTTGGTGGAAACACCATATATTTT; j_call: TRBJ1-3; v_call: TRBV3-1/TRBV3-2; d_call: -; clone_size: -
cdr3_aa: CASSPPGGRRGSYEQYF; cdr3_nt: TGTGCCAGCAGTCCACCGGGAGGGAGGCGTGGCTCCTACGAGCAGTACTTC; j_call: TRBJ2-7; v_call: TRBV6-2/TRBV6-3; d_call: TRBD2; clone_size: -
cdr3_aa: CASSLYGVNTEAFF; cdr3_nt: TGTGCCAGCAGCTTATACGGGGTGAACACTGAAGCTTTCTTT; j_call: TRBJ1-1; v_call: TRBV11-3; d_call: -; clone_size: -
cdr3_aa: CASSYFGLTGVNTEAFF; cdr3_nt: TGTGCCAGCAGTTACTTTGGGCTGACAGGGGTGAACACTGAAGCTTTCTTT; j_call: TRBJ1-1; v_call: TRBV6-2/TRBV6-3; d_call: TRBD1; clone_size: -
cdr3_aa: CASSYSVAGGGQPQHF; cdr3_nt: TGTGCCAGCAGTTACTCAGTGGCGGGGGGGGGTCAGCCCCAGCATTTT; j_call: TRBJ1-5; v_call: TRBV6-5; d_call: -; clone_size: -
cdr3_aa: CASSQLTSGRATGANVLTF; cdr3_nt: TGTGCCAGCAGCCAACTGACTAGCGGGAGGGCCACTGGGGCCAACGTCCTGACTTTC; j_call: TRBJ2-6; v_call: TRBV3-1/TRBV3-2; d_call: TRBD2; clone_size: -
cdr3_aa: CASSDSRGRETQYF; cdr3_nt: TGTGCCAGCAGTGACTCCAGGGGAAGGGAGACCCAGTACTTC; j_call: TRBJ2-5; v_call: TRBV2; d_call: -; clone_size: -
cdr3_aa: CATSARDGGKSYEQYF; cdr3_nt: TGTGCCACCAGTGCAAGGGATGGGGGGAAATCCTACGAGCAGTACTTC; j_call: TRBJ2-7; v_call: TRBV24-1; d_call: -; clone_size: -
cdr3_aa: CASSWEQGNGYGYTF; cdr3_nt: TGTGCCAGCAGCTGGGAACAGGGAAACGGCTATGGCTACACCTTC; j_call: TRBJ1-2; v_call: TRBV7-8; d_call: -; clone_size: -
cdr3_aa: CASSRGLAGGETQYF; cdr3_nt: TGTGCCAGCAGCCGGGGACTAGCGGGAGGAGAGACCCAGTACTTC; j_call: TRBJ2-5; v_call: TRBV5-4; d_call: TRBD2; clone_size: -
cdr3_aa: CASTESSPGKTEAFF; cdr3_nt: TGCGCCAGCACCGAGAGTAGCCCGGGAAAAACTGAAGCTTTCTTT; j_call: TRBJ1-1; v_call: TRBV5-1; d_call: -; clone_size: -
cdr3_aa: CASLQGGWNEKLFF; cdr3_nt: TGTGCCAGCCTCCAAGGGGGCTGGAATGAAAAACTGTTTTTT; j_call: TRBJ1-4; v_call: TRBV2; d_call: TRBD1; clone_size: -
cdr3_aa: CASSRDSGTDTQYF; cdr3_nt: TGTGCCAGCAGTCGGGACAGTGGAACAGATACGCAGTATTTT; j_call: TRBJ2-3; v_call: TRBV6-6; d_call: TRBD1; clone_size: -
cdr3_aa: CASSDGITGRRPDTQYF; cdr3_nt: TGTGCCAGCAGTGACGGTATAACAGGGCGAAGGCCAGATACGCAGTATTTT; j_call: TRBJ2-3; v_call: TRBV6-1; d_call: -; clone_size: -
cdr3_aa: CASSSTGMLWLTF; cdr3_nt: TGTGCCAGCAGTTCGACAGGAATGCTATGGCTCACCTTC; j_call: TRBJ1-2; v_call: TRBV6-5; d_call: -; clone_size: -
cdr3_aa: CASSQAGTGNQPQHF; cdr3_nt: TGCGCCAGCAGCCAAGCCGGGACAGGGAATCAGCCCCAGCATTTT; j_call: TRBJ1-5; v_call: TRBV4-1; d_call: TRBD1; clone_size: -
cdr3_aa: CASSPRLNAAYEQYF; cdr3_nt: TGTGCCAGCAGCCCCAGACTAAACGCGGCCTACGAGCAGTACTTC; j_call: TRBJ2-7; v_call: TRBV11-2; d_call: -; clone_size: once
cdr3_aa: CASSPGTSGSGETQYF; cdr3_nt: TGTGCCAGCAGTCCCGGGACTAGCGGGAGTGGAGAGACCCAGTACTTC; j_call: TRBJ2-5; v_call: TRBV6-6; d_call: TRBD2; clone_size: -
cdr3_aa: CASSQEKGPGSILSYEQYF; cdr3_nt: TGTGCCAGCAGCCAAGAAAAGGGCCCGGGGAGTATATTATCCTACGAGCAGTACTTC; j_call: TRBJ2-7; v_call: TRBV14; d_call: -; clone_size: once
cdr3_aa: CASSFYRDDQETQYF; cdr3_nt: TGTGCCAGCAGCTTTTACAGAGACGACCAAGAGACCCAGTACTTC; j_call: TRBJ2-5; v_call: TRBV6-5; d_call: -; clone_size: few
cdr3_aa: CASSITYGDSLYGYTF; cdr3_nt: TGTGCCAGTAGTATAACCTATGGGGACAGCCTCTATGGCTACACCTTC; j_call: TRBJ1-2; v_call: TRBV19; d_call: TRBD1; clone_size: -
cdr3_aa: CASSYDRGSYGYTF; cdr3_nt: TGTGCCAGCAGCTACGACAGGGGTTCCTATGGCTACACCTTC; j_call: TRBJ1-2; v_call: TRBV5-4; d_call: TRBD1; clone_size: -
cdr3_aa: CAWREQGAYGYTF; cdr3_nt: TGTGCCTGGCGTGAACAGGGCGCCTATGGCTACACCTTC; j_call: TRBJ1-2; v_call: TRBV30; d_call: -; clone_size: -